Following are 25 T cell receptor beta chains from one sample sequenced in a study of lymphopenia after photon versus proton radiotherapy. Generated by immunoSEQ multiplex PCR, the TCRdb table keeps only in-frame clones and is missing some. This table has about 68,000 clones, approximately 91% appearing once. The sample consisted of peripheral blood, taken from a patient treated with photon-based radiotherapy. The receptors were gathered from a woman in her 70s with pancreatic cancer.

The V call is TRBV6-1, the J call TRBJ2-5; unclear D gene. Germline CDR1 MNHNS, CDR2 SASEGT. The CDR3 has 12 residues. V lost 7 bases, J lost 0 bases, and 6 bases lay in between. The CDR3 here is CASTLYQETQYF. CDR3 DNA sequence: TGTGCCAGCACTTTGTACCAAGAGACCCAGTACTTC.

The J gene is TRBJ2-1, the V gene TRBV18; TRBD1 might be the D (6 bases). V lost 1 base to trimming and J lost 3 bases, with 13 bases between them. The length of the CDR3 is 16 residues. Germline V gene lookup returns CDR1 KGHSH and CDR2 LQKENI. This CDR3 reads CASSPRVGALYNEQFF. The CDR3 DNA reads as TGTGCCAGCTCACCACGTGTGGGGGCCCTCTACAATGAGCAGTTCTTC.

The V call is TRBV28, the J call TRBJ1-2; perhaps TRBD1 as D (5 bases). This CDR3 has 16 residues. CDR1 and CDR2 (germline): MDHEN, SYDVKM. Trimming pared 3 bases from V and 3 bases from J, leaving 17 bases between. The CDR3 DNA follows: TGTGCCAGCAGTTTTGCCGGGACTCCAAAAGACTATGGCTACACCTTC. Translation gives CASSFAGTPKDYGYTF.

The chain has TRBV25-1 and TRBJ2-7; no clear D. The germline gives CDR1 MGHDK, CDR2 SYGVNS. CDR3 length: 11 amino acids. Trimming left V 2 bases short and J 4 bases short, with 3 bases between. The CDR3 loop reads CASSEGYEQYF. CDR3 DNA: TGTGCCAGCAGTGAAGGTTACGAGCAGTACTTC.

The chain recombines TRBV27 with TRBJ2-1; 10 nucleotides agree with TRBD2. Germline CDR1 is MNHEY and CDR2 is SMNVEV (reference sequence). CDR3 size: 15 residues. Trimming cost V 2 bases and J 5 bases; bases outside gene matches: 3. The CDR3 sequence: CASSLGTSAHNEQFF. The CDR3 DNA follows: TGTGCCAGCAGTTTAGGGACTAGCGCCCACAATGAGCAGTTCTTC.

J is TRBJ2-1 and V is TRBV5-1; 8 nucleotides match TRBD1. This CDR3 comprises 16 residues. The germline gives CDR1 SGHRS, CDR2 YFSETQ. Trimming took 0 bases from V and 1 from J; bases not matched to a gene: 3. The CDR3 DNA reads as TGCGCCAGCAGCTTGGGAGACAGGGGTTCCTACAATGAGCAGTTCTTC. Amino acid sequence: CASSLGDRGSYNEQFF.

The genes are TRBV28 and TRBJ2-6, with D perhaps TRBD1 (5 bases). The CDR3 spans 18 residues. V was cut by 2 bases and J by 2 bases, with 16 bases left in between. The V gene's germline CDR1 is MDHEN and CDR2 SYDVKM. CDR3 sequence (DNA): TGTGCCAGCAGTTTAATTTTGGGCAGGGTAGCTGGGGCCAACGTCCTGACTTTC. This encodes CASSLILGRVAGANVLTF.

The J gene is TRBJ2-2, the V gene TRBV2, with TRBD2 matching 7 bases. CDR1 is SNHLY and CDR2 is FYNNEI in the germline V gene. The CDR3 has 15 amino acids. V dropped 8 bases and J dropped 5; count of bases not matched to a gene: 11. In nucleotides, the CDR3 is TGTGCCAGCCACAATGGCGGGAGCCGGACCGGGGAGCTGTTTTTT. Translating gives CASHNGGSRTGELFF.

The chain employs TRBV6-1 and TRBJ1-5, with a tentative D call TRBD1 (5 bases). With 3 bases removed from V and 2 bases from J, the gap between germline ends came to 14 bases. The V gene's germline CDR1 is MNHNS and CDR2 SASEGT. The CDR3 is 16 amino acids. The CDR3 loop reads CASSDSSRARNQPQHF. CDR3 in DNA: TGTGCCAGCAGTGATTCGAGCAGGGCGCGCAATCAGCCCCAGCATTTT.

The chain carries TRBV13 and TRBJ2-1, with TRBD2 identical over 13 bases. The germline gives CDR1 PRHDT, CDR2 FYEKMQ (reference sequence). The V segment lost 5 bases and the J segment 0 bases; nucleotides outside the gene matches: 10. The CDR3 length is 19 residues. The CDR3 loop is CASSPGTSGIRSSYNEQFF. In DNA, the CDR3 is TGTGCCAGCAGCCCTGGGACTAGCGGGATTCGAAGCTCCTACAATGAGCAGTTCTTC. The entire variable domain, with the rest obtained from reference TRBV13 and TRBJ2-1, is as follows: AAGVIQSPRHLIKEKRETATLKCYPIPRHDTVYWYQQGPGQDPQFLISFYEKMQSDKGSIPDRFSAQQFSDYHSELNMSSLELGDSALYFCASSPGTSGIRSSYNEQFFGPGTRLTVL.

The rearrangement links TRBV10-3 to TRBJ1-2, with TRBD1 as a possible D gene (5 bases). V lost 7 bases and J lost 4, with 13 bases in between. The CDR3 runs to 13 residues. The germline V gene encodes CDR1 ENHRY and CDR2 SYGVKD. The CDR3 bases are TGTGCCATCACTCCCGGGGGACCCTATGGCTACACCTTC. It codes for CAITPGGPYGYTF.

V usage is TRBV7-3 and J usage is TRBJ2-2; D is possibly TRBD2 (6 bases). This CDR3 region has 18 residues. The V end lost 5 bases, the J end lost 0 bases, and 19 bases lay between the germline ends. In germline, CDR1 is SGHTA, CDR2 FQGTGA. CDR3 nucleotides: TGTGCCAGCAGCCGGAGGGCCCCGGGCCAAGCGAACACCGGGGAGCTGTTTTTT. Translated, it gives CASSRRAPGQANTGELFF.

The V call is TRBV5-4, the J call TRBJ2-2, with 10 bases lining up with TRBD2. Germline V gene lookup returns CDR1 SGHNT and CDR2 YYREEE (reference sequence). V shed 4 bases and J 6 bases; nucleotides not matched to a gene: 15. This CDR3 comprises 18 residues. Written as DNA, the CDR3 is TGTGCCAGCAGCGCCGGGCTAGGCCTAGCGGGAGCTCCCGGGGAGCTGTTTTTT. Translating it yields CASSAGLGLAGAPGELFF.

The V gene is TRBV6-7, the J gene TRBJ2-7, with D perhaps being TRBD1 or TRBD2 (5 bases each). TRBV6-7 is filed as an ORF, its function uncertain. V was shortened by 4 bases and J by 2 bases, with 15 bases between the two germline ends. This CDR3 comprises 15 residues. The CDR3 DNA sequence: TGTGCCAGCAGTTGCGGACCGGGACCAGCCTACGAGCAGTACTTC. This codes for CASSCGPGPAYEQYF.

V is TRBV18 and J is TRBJ1-5, with D possibly TRBD1 on 5 matching bases. V was shortened by 2 bases and J by 5 bases, with 13 bases between the two germline ends. Germline-derived CDR1 and CDR2 are KGHSH and LQKENI. This CDR3 is 15 amino acids long. CDR3 coding DNA: TGTGCCAGCTCACCAGCGAGAGGGGCGTATCAGCCCCAGCATTTT. It encodes CASSPARGAYQPQHF.

The chain carries TRBV7-2 and TRBJ1-1; D ambiguous. Germline V gene lookup returns CDR1 SGHTA and CDR2 FQGNSA. Trimming removed 2 bases at V and 1 base at J, with 5 bases between. The CDR3 extends over 13 amino acids. Here the CDR3 reads CASSLSKNTEAFF. The CDR3 coding sequence is TGTGCCAGCAGCTTAAGCAAGAACACTGAAGCTTTCTTT.

The chain uses TRBV15 and TRBJ1-2; 10 nucleotides line up with TRBD1. The CDR3 consists of 16 residues. V shed 4 bases and J 2 bases; nucleotides not matched to a gene: 7. CDR1 is LNHNV and CDR2 is YYDKDF in the germline V gene (reference sequence). CDR3 DNA sequence: TGTGCCACCAGCATGGGAGGGACAGGGGTGAACTATGGCTACACCTTC. Its translation: CATSMGGTGVNYGYTF.

There are a few counts of this clone. The V call is TRBV5-1, the J call TRBJ2-7; D might be TRBD2 (5 bases). V lost 4 bases, J lost 0 bases, and 14 bases lay in between. Germline CDR1 and CDR2: SGHRS and YFSETQ. The CDR3 runs to 15 residues. CDR3 sequence: CASSPRSGTSYEQYF. The CDR3 coding sequence is TGCGCCAGCAGCCCGAGGAGCGGAACCTCCTACGAGCAGTACTTC.

The chain couples TRBV28 to TRBJ1-2, with D tentatively TRBD1 (5 bases). Germline loops: CDR1 MDHEN, CDR2 SYDVKM. This CDR3 has 18 amino acids. V shed 1 base and J shed 1 base, with 19 bases lying between them. CDR3 DNA: TGTGCCAGCAGTTTATCCATTGGGGACGGCTTAATTAACTATGGCTACACCTTC. It specifies CASSLSIGDGLINYGYTF.

The chain is built from TRBV4-2 and TRBJ2-2; D unresolved. Germline V CDR1 and CDR2: LGHNA, YNFKEQ. CDR3 size: 16 residues. V lost 1 base and J 0 bases, leaving 9 bases between the germline ends. CDR3 coding DNA: TGTGCCAGCAGCCAAGTCTCTGGGGCGAACACCGGGGAGCTGTTTTTT. Translated, it gives CASSQVSGANTGELFF.

This chain connects TRBV30 to TRBJ2-3; D is undetermined. The CDR3 is 13 amino acids. Germline CDR1 reads GTSNPN; CDR2 reads SVGIG (reference sequence). The V end was cut by 2 bases, the J end by 0 bases, with 6 bases between. The CDR3 region has the DNA TGTGCCTGGAGTTCAATTAGCACAGATACGCAGTATTTT. It specifies CAWSSISTDTQYF.

V and J are TRBV5-4 and TRBJ1-3, with unresolved D. The CDR3 totals 13 residues. Per germline, CDR1 SGHNT and CDR2 YYREEE (reference sequence). V was pared by 4 bases and J by 3 bases, with 8 bases between. CDR3 bases: TGTGCCAGCAGCCCTGTCGATGGAAACACCATATATTTT. Translation: CASSPVDGNTIYF. Complete variable domain (other parts from reference TRBV5-4 and TRBJ1-3): ETGVTQSPTHLIKTRGQQVTLRCSSQSGHNTVSWYQQALGQGPQFIFQYYREEENGRGNFPPRFSGLQFPNYSSELNVNALELDDSALYLCASSPVDGNTIYFGEGSWLTVV.

V and J are TRBV27 and TRBJ2-5; the D gene is possibly TRBD2 (5 bases). V gave up 5 bases and J gave up 5 bases, with 21 bases separating them. Germline V gene lookup returns CDR1 MNHEY and CDR2 SMNVEV (reference sequence). The CDR3 is 16 residues long. The CDR3 here is CASSPTWIVGEETQYF. CDR3 DNA sequence: TGTGCCAGCAGTCCCACTTGGATAGTGGGAGAGGAGACCCAGTACTTC.

The V call is TRBV5-4, the J call TRBJ2-1; D is uncertain. Germline CDR1 is SGHNT and CDR2 is YYREEE (reference sequence). The CDR3 is 13 residues long. V lost 0 bases and J lost 6, with 7 bases in between. CDR3 residues: CASSLGLANEQFF. For the CDR3, the DNA is TGTGCCAGCAGCTTGGGGCTGGCCAATGAGCAGTTCTTC.

V is TRBV15 and J is TRBJ2-7; the match to TRBD1 covers 8 bases. V was pared by 5 bases and J by 0 bases, with 3 bases of the junction left unmatched. From germline, CDR1 is LNHNV and CDR2 YYDKDF (reference sequence). CDR3 length: 14 residues. CDR3 protein: CATSGQGPSYEQYF. CDR3 in DNA: TGTGCCACCAGCGGACAGGGTCCCTCCTACGAGCAGTACTTC.